This passage covers 14 T cell receptor beta chains from one sample sequenced in a study of regulatory T cells in long-lasting Graves disease. The time point here: newly diagnosed GD, antithyroid drugs for less than 3 months. The TCR library used RNA extracted from PBMCs. According to the study, TCR beta libraries were built with iRepertoire HTBI primers and CDR3-region Arm-PCR. From the multiplex PCR reads, TCRdb called clonotypes with MiXCR, one entry per CDR3 protein. The table records about 460,000 distinct CDR3 sequences, about 14% of them present only once. This sample also belongs to another study, concerning T cells in Graves' hyperthyroidism and ophthalmopathy.

The sample was peripheral blood mononuclear cells (PBMCs), taken at new diagnosis, from a patient treated with antithyroid drugs. The receptors stem from a woman between 50 and 59 years old with Graves disease.

This clonotype was observed at least ten times. This sequence joins TRBV7-2 and TRBJ2-4; 8 bases agree with TRBD1. Per germline, CDR1 SGHTA and CDR2 FQGNSA. CDR3 size: 14 residues. The ends lost 5 bases at V and 8 bases at J; junction bases unmatched: 8. CDR3: CASSRETGADIQYF. DNA of the CDR3: TGTGCCAGCAGCCGAGAGACAGGGGCGGACATTCAGTACTTC.

A note on this clonotype: A much more abundant neighbour one base away suggests this may be a read error. J is TRBJ2-1 and V is TRBV11-2; 8 bases are shared with TRBD2. The CDR3 totals 15 residues. The V and J ends lost 5 bases and 10 bases, in that order; junction bases with no gene match: 13. Germline values: CDR1 SGHAT, CDR2 FQNNGV. The CDR3 here is CASSPGAGGGYEQFF. The CDR3 region has the DNA TGTGCCAGCAGCCCAGGGGCCGGGGGGGGCTACGAGCAGTTCTTC.

In this sample, this clonotype turned up once. A read error may explain this, as a much larger clone is one base away. The chain links TRBV25-1 to TRBJ2-1; TRBD2 is a possible D gene (7 bases). CDR1 and CDR2 (germline): MGHDK, SYGVNS. The CDR3 contains 16 residues. V was pared by 0 bases and J by 6 bases, with 15 bases between. In DNA form, the CDR3 reads TGTGCCAGCAGTGAATATGCACAGGGAGGGGGCAATGAGCAGTTCTTC. Its translation: CASSEYAQGGGNEQFF.

In this sample, this clonotype turned up many times. One end of the junction fails to match germline, which may point to a read error. This sequence joins TRBV12-3 or TRBV12-4 and TRBJ1-5; D may be TRBD1 (6 bases). This CDR3 spans 14 amino acids. Written as DNA, the CDR3 is TGCGCCAGCAGCCCCCGAGGGGGGAATCAGCCCCAGCATTTT. Its protein is CASSPRGGNQPQHF.

The chain links TRBV5-1 to TRBJ1-4; 9 bases align to TRBD1. Germline CDR1 is SGHRS and CDR2 is YFSETQ. CDR3 length: 16 amino acids. V lost 3 bases, J lost 3 bases, and 6 bases stayed unmatched. The CDR3, as DNA: TGCGCCAGCAGCTCGGGGACAGGGCTTCCTAATGAAAAACTGTTTTTT. It is translated as CASSSGTGLPNEKLFF.

Ten or more counts support this clonotype. The rearrangement uses TRBV11-2 and TRBJ2-1; 10 positions agree with TRBD2. Trimming at V came to 5 bases and at J to 4 bases, leaving 2 bases not matched to a gene. The CDR3 runs to 14 residues. Looked up from germline, CDR1 is SGHAT and CDR2 is FQNNGV. The CDR3 DNA reads as TGTGCCAGCAGCGCGACTAGCGGGTACAATGAGCAGTTCTTC. It codes for CASSATSGYNEQFF.

This chain uses TRBV11-2 with TRBJ2-3, with D perhaps assigned TRBD1 or TRBD2 (7 bases each). V lost 5 bases to trimming and J lost 0 bases, with 21 bases between them. Germline lookup yields CDR1 SGHAT and CDR2 FQNNGV. This CDR3 is 18 amino acids long. CDR3 nucleotide sequence: TGTGCCAGCAGCCCAGGGGGGCCTAGCGGATACAGCACAGATACGCAGTATTTT. Translated, it gives CASSPGGPSGYSTDTQYF.

This clonotype came up many times. J is TRBJ2-2 and V is TRBV10-3, with 10 bases fitting TRBD2. The CDR3 extends over 18 amino acids. The V gene's germline CDR1 is ENHRY and CDR2 SYGVKD. J gave up 6 bases and V 0 bases, and 10 bases lay outside the gene matches. The DNA of the CDR3 is TGTGCCATCAGTGAGTCGGTCGAGGCTAGCGGGAGTTCCGGGGAGCTGTTTTTT. This gives the protein CAISESVEASGSSGELFF.

This clonotype was observed a few times. CDR3 coding DNA: TGCAGCGTGGGTGGGGATGCCTTCGGCGGGAGCTCTAGCGAGCAGTACTTC. Amino acid sequence: CSVGGDAFGGSSSEQYF. This chain joins TRBV29-1 and TRBJ2-7, with TRBD2 identical over 7 bases. V shed 6 bases, J shed 6 bases, and the junction held 23 bases outside the gene matches. CDR3 length: 17 amino acids. Germline V gene lookup returns CDR1 SQVTM and CDR2 ANQGSEA.

This clonotype has ten or more counts. The chain is built from TRBV11-2 and TRBJ1-5, with unresolved D. The germline CDR1 and CDR2 sequences are SGHAT and FQNNGV. There are 13 residues in the CDR3. V lost 0 bases to trimming and J lost 7 bases, with 7 bases between them. CDR3 protein: CASSLDIRQPQHF. The CDR3 DNA follows: TGTGCCAGCAGCTTAGATATAAGACAGCCCCAGCATTTT.

This chain links TRBV27 with TRBJ1-4; 9 nucleotides align to TRBD1. The CDR3 is 17 residues long. J lost 2 bases, V lost 4 bases, and 8 bases had no gene match. Per germline, CDR1 MNHEY and CDR2 SMNVEV (reference sequence). The CDR3 coding sequence is TGTGCCAGCAGTTCACTAAGACAGGGGGTTACTAATGAAAAACTGTTTTTT. Amino acid sequence: CASSSLRQGVTNEKLFF.

The table lists this clonotype with many counts. CDR3 in DNA: TGTGCCAGCAGCTTTAGGGCGGATGAGCAGTTCTTC. It specifies CASSFRADEQFF. This chain uses TRBV5-4 with TRBJ2-1; no reliable D call. CDR3 length equals 12 residues. Germline-derived CDR1 and CDR2 are SGHNT and YYREEE (reference sequence). Deletions cut 2 bases from V and 8 bases from J, with 8 bases between.

The CDR3 is CASSLGDTISGNTIYF. CDR3 sequence (DNA): TGCGCCAGCAGCTTGGGGGACACAATCTCTGGAAACACCATATATTTT. V usage is TRBV5-1 and J usage is TRBJ1-3; D is perhaps TRBD1 (6 bases). The germline V and J ends were trimmed by 0 bases and 0 bases, with 10 bases remaining between them. The CDR3 is 16 residues long. The germline V gene has CDR1 SGHRS and CDR2 YFSETQ. Complete variable domain (other parts from reference TRBV5-1 and TRBJ1-3): KAGVTQTPRYLIKTRGQQVTLSCSPISGHRSVSWYQQTPGQGLQFLFEYFSETQRNKGNFPGRFSGRQFSNSRSEMNVSTLELGDSALYLCASSLGDTISGNTIYFGEGSWLTVV.

The chain is built from TRBV30 and TRBJ2-5, with a weak D call TRBD1 (7 bases). Germline V gene sequence: CDR1 GTSNPN, CDR2 SVGIG (reference sequence). The CDR3 totals 12 residues. Trimming pared 5 bases from V and 4 bases from J, leaving 11 bases between. In nucleotides, the CDR3 is TGTGCCTGGGGAGGGGGCGGAGAGACCCAGTACTTC. It yields the protein CAWGGGGETQYF.